This T cell receptor beta chain was profiled in a study of blood T cell repertoires in COVID-19. Study background: Whether acute or convalescent, the COVID-19 samples came from the United States, Italy and Spain. From T cells, B-cell-depleted T cells, or PBMCs came the material, which was cDNA or gDNA.

Germline V CDR1 and CDR2: SGHAT, FQNNGV. This CDR3 is built from 11 residues. V was trimmed by 2 bases and J by 7 bases, leaving 2 bases between them. In the original workflow: Cell counts per sample came from amplifying reference gene primers. Sequencing used immunoSEQ multiplex PCR; TCRdb keeps in-frame clones, though not all of them. V, J and clone size were drawn from that table, and D and trimming were deduced from the DNA. The table shows around 74,000 clones, with roughly 87% occurring only once. The TCR sequence derives from a man aged 25-45 years with acute or convalescent COVID-19. Sequenced material: peripheral blood. V and J are TRBV11-2 and TRBJ2-2; D call uncertain. The CDR3: CASSLLGELFF. CDR3 bases: TGTGCCAGCAGCTTACTCGGGGAGCTGTTTTTT.